This T cell receptor beta chain was captured by sequencing in a study of shared clonotypes between healthy human individuals (dated by TCRdb to the early 2020s). Regarding the complete study: The cohort included three men and a couple of women between 18 and 49 years of age. Between about 0.85 and 10 billion PBMCs per donor were obtained by leukapheresis. Blood TCR repertoires of five healthy adults were deeply sequenced to estimate repertoire size and the extent of clonotype sharing between individuals. Different laboratories and diverse techniques were used to prepare libraries and sequence TCR repertoires, to increase sequencing depth and limit assay-specific biases. For each donor, CD4 naive and CD4 memory were each run on three plates, CD8 naive on two plates, and CD8 memory on one plate.

CD8 naive samples consisted of CD45RO-negative cells that were positively selected for CCR7, yielding a CD45RA+CCR7+ population without TemRA cells. Donors were healthy HIV-negative adults with no recently reported acute infections or vaccinations. All donors were Caucasian adults living in Nashville, Tennessee, USA. Blood was obtained by leukapheresis, after which PBMCs were separated by Ficoll-Histopaque density gradient centrifugation and cryopreserved in liquid nitrogen vapor phase. Purity and quantity of every magnetically sorted T cell population were checked by analytical flow cytometry. Genomic DNA was isolated from every sorted fraction and measured by UV absorbance on a Nanodrop 2000c. Using the deep immunoSEQ assay, TCR CDR3 regions were amplified from genomic DNA by multiplex PCR. Extracted genomic DNA from each cell subset was distributed evenly across all wells of several immunoSEQ 96-well plates, and each plate was treated as a replicate. For sorted subsets, 150 to 200 ng genomic DNA, equal to 25,000 to 35,000 T cell genomes, was loaded into each replicate PCR. The purified libraries were quantified using a Qubit 3.0 fluorometer, sized with a Bioanalyzer 2100, and then quantified again using the KAPA Library Quantification kit. A separate single-read 150-cycle Illumina NextSeq 550 flow cell was used to sequence each immunoSEQ 96-well plate. Per the authors' processing: Because the immunoSEQ output included only junctional sequences and no quality scores, the filtering could not be the same as the filtering used for full-length reads. To assign V/J genes and CDR3, sequences were annotated using PyIR, a Python wrapper for IgBLAST v1.9, with IMGT germline references. Reads with weak V/J assignments (E-value above 1e-6), missing CDR3, stop codons, out-of-frame junctions, or ambiguous translated residues were removed. V3J clonotypes were defined as sequences sharing an identical inferred V gene, J gene, and CDR3 amino acid sequence. Percentage overlap between repertoires was computed as shared unique clonotypes divided by the size of the smaller repertoire. Repertoire richness was assessed with RTK rarefaction, the Chao1 estimator, and Recon v2.1 estimates of unobserved clonotypes. Generation probabilities for all TCRbeta clonotypes obtained by the gDNA method from four donors were computed using OLGA. Sourced from immuneACCESS, this table was stored by TCRdb with only in-frame sequences that have V and J called. A share of the clones is absent; for the studies checked, an unresolved V gene accounts for under half, and the remainder has no known explanation. The V and J calls and the clone size are those of that table, but D and trimming were determined from the DNA. Present in this sample are around 2.1 million clones, 90% to 95% of which were seen just once. 1.5% to 2% of the sample comes from the top ten.

On this clone: Its antigen is still unknown. Base qualities are not at hand, and no much larger clone is one base apart.

CDR1 is given as LGHNA and CDR2 as YSLEER, both from the germline V gene. V and J are truncated by 0 bases and 5 bases respectively, leaving an intervening sequence of 22 bases. The CDR3 measures 18 amino acids from cysteine to phenylalanine. Here the CDR3 DNA is all that survives: 54 bases in frame from base 1. What the study reported, not specific to this receptor: Compared with non-shared clonotypes, clonotypes shared by all four sorted-subset donors had higher generation probabilities. Sampling was restricted to blood, and TCR repertoires in tissue are likely to differ from TCR repertoires in blood. Larger estimated clonotype richness was generally found for naive subsets than for memory subsets. About 4.5% of naive CD4, around 3.5% of naive CD8, approximately 2% of memory CD4, and more than 0.35% of memory CD8 clonotypes were shared across several donors. Because the study included only a small number of donors, the genetic and exposure-history diversity represented was limited. Pairwise subsampling led to the expectation that sequencing depth would affect the degree of clonotype sharing among donors. Incomplete sequencing was indicated by rarefaction of sorted-subset datasets, despite the large sequencing depth.

The sequence derives from a man younger than 35 in good health. Some clones in this sample may be carry-over from other donors' samples. The sequence is built from TRBV4-3 and TRBJ1-1, with a tentative D gene TRBD1 over 5 matching bases. Sequenced sample: naive CD8+ T cells from PBMCs. The intended sense of this specimen's cell subset or site label: CD45RA+CCR7+. CDR3 loop: CASSQDRFGPGPSTEAFF. The base sequence is TGCGCCAGCAGCCAAGATCGTTTCGGCCCAGGGCCAAGTACTGAAGCTTTCTTT.